This is a list of T cell receptor beta chains from one sample in a study of blood T cell repertoires in COVID-19. TCRdb's copy holds only in-frame clones and misses some; the assay was immunoSEQ multiplex PCR. Here the sample spans around 180,000 clones, around 88% being singletons. Input material: peripheral blood. Receptor source: a woman in her twenties or thirties with acute or convalescent COVID-19. Both conserved end residues are part of each CDR3. The order of the fields is D gene, J gene, V gene, clone size, CDR3 DNA, CDR3 protein. The D gene is left open where the match is weak. Some rows mark clone size as missing; the rest say once, few, many or name a class of expanded clone.

TRBD1	TRBJ1-1	TRBV6-5	NA	TGTGCCAGCATCTCCCTTCGCGACAGGGGGTCGCTAGCTTTCTTT	CASISLRDRGSLAFF
TRBD1	TRBJ2-5	TRBV6-5	NA	TGTGCCAGCAGTTACTTAGGGACAGTAGAGACCCAGTACTTC	CASSYLGTVETQYF
TRBD1	TRBJ1-1	TRBV5-1	few	TGCGCCAGCAGCTCCGGACAGGTGAACACTGAAGCTTTCTTT	CASSSGQVNTEAFF
NA	TRBJ2-7	TRBV28	NA	TGTGCCAGCAGTTTGCTGCAGGGAGGCTACGAGCAGTACTTC	CASSLLQGGYEQYF
NA	TRBJ1-5	TRBV21-1	NA	TGTGCCAGCGGACGGGAAATGCCGCCCCAGCATTTT	CASGREMPPQHF
TRBD1	TRBJ1-1	TRBV6-5	NA	TGTGCCAGCAGTTCCTGGACAGGGGGGAACACTGAAGCTTTCTTT	CASSSWTGGNTEAFF
NA	TRBJ2-5	TRBV5-1	NA	TGCGCCAGCAGCATTTCCCAGGAAGAGACCCAGTACTTC	CASSISQEETQYF
TRBD1	TRBJ2-5	TRBV5-6	NA	TGTGCCAGCAGCTTGTGGGACAGGGGGTTGGGAGAGACCCAGTACTTC	CASSLWDRGLGETQYF
TRBD2	TRBJ2-1	TRBV7-2	NA	TGTGCCAGCACTCTACGTCGGGGGGGTGAGCAGTTCTTC	CASTLRRGGEQFF
NA	TRBJ1-6	TRBV11-2	NA	TGTGCCAGCAGCCAGAATTCACCCCTCCACTTT	CASSQNSPLHF
NA	TRBJ2-2	TRBV9	once	TGTGCCAGCAGCGAAACAGAGGAGGTGAACACCGGGGAGCTGTTTTTT	CASSETEEVNTGELFF
NA	TRBJ2-3	TRBV5-4	NA	TGTGCCAGCAGCTTGGCTGTAGCTAGCACAGATACGCAGTATTTT	CASSLAVASTDTQYF
TRBD2	TRBJ2-3	TRBV4-1	NA	TGCGCCAGCAGCCAGGGACTAGGGTGGGAGTATTTT	CASSQGLGWEYF
TRBD1	TRBJ2-7	TRBV27	NA	TGTGCCAGCAGTTCCGGGACAGGGGGCTACGAGCAGTACTTC	CASSSGTGGYEQYF
TRBD2	TRBJ2-3	TRBV4-1	NA	TGCGCCAGCAGCCGACGTACTAGCGGATATTCAGATACGCAGTATTTT	CASSRRTSGYSDTQYF
NA	TRBJ2-1	TRBV11-2	NA	TGTGCCAGCAGCTTAGATCGAGCTAGCTCCTACAATGAGCAGTTCTTC	CASSLDRASSYNEQFF
TRBD1	TRBJ1-6	TRBV28	NA	TGTGCCAGCAGTGCCTCTCCAGGGGGGCCACAGTCACCCCTCCACTTT	CASSASPGGPQSPLHF
NA	TRBJ1-1	TRBV18	NA	TGTGCCAGCTCACCACGTTACAGGGCGAGTAGCACTGAAGCTTTCTTT	CASSPRYRASSTEAFF
TRBD1	TRBJ1-1	TRBV6-5	NA	TGTGCCAGCTTACTGAGGACAGGAGGAACTGAAGCTTTCTTT	CASLLRTGGTEAFF
NA	TRBJ1-5	TRBV19	once	TGTGCCAGTAGTAATAGGGGGAACCCCCAGCATTTT	CASSNRGNPQHF
NA	TRBJ2-3	TRBV11-2	NA	TGTGCCAGCAGCTCGCTGGCTTCTAGCACAGATACGCAGTATTTT	CASSSLASSTDTQYF
TRBD1	TRBJ1-5	TRBV19	NA	TGTGCCAGTAATTTATCCGACAGGGACTTCAGGCCCCAGCATTTT	CASNLSDRDFRPQHF
NA	TRBJ1-1	TRBV2	once	TGTGCCAGCAGTGCTGGGACTTTGGCTGAAGCTTTCTTT	CASSAGTLAEAFF
TRBD1	TRBJ2-2	TRBV7-9	NA	TGTGCCAGCAGTCCTGTGATGGGACAGGGAAAAACCGGGGAGCTGTTTTTT	CASSPVMGQGKTGELFF
NA	TRBJ2-7	TRBV6-5	NA	TGTGCCAGCAGTCCGGAGGACGAGCAGTACTTC	CASSPEDEQYF
TRBD2	TRBJ2-1	TRBV24-1	NA	TGTGCCACCAGTGTGGGGACTAGCGGGAAGGGGTCCTACAATGAGCAGTTCTTC	CATSVGTSGKGSYNEQFF
TRBD2	TRBJ2-7	TRBV5-1	once	TGCGCCAGCAGCTTGGCGGGAGGACGCTACGAGCAGTACTTC	CASSLAGGRYEQYF
NA	TRBJ2-1	TRBV7-2	few	TGTGCCAGCAGCTTGGCTAACAGTCCCTACAATGAGCAGTTCTTC	CASSLANSPYNEQFF
TRBD1	TRBJ1-2	TRBV11-2	NA	TGTGCCAGCAGCCAAGGGGGCGTCTATGGCTACACCTTC	CASSQGGVYGYTF
NA	TRBJ2-2	TRBV7-9	NA	TGTGCCAGCAGCTTAGCCGGGAACACCGGGGAGCTGTTTTTT	CASSLAGNTGELFF
NA	TRBJ1-2	TRBV27	NA	TGTGCCAGCAGTAAAGGGGGTGGGGCTTGGGGCTATGGCTACACCTTC	CASSKGGGAWGYGYTF
NA	TRBJ2-3	TRBV6-2/TRBV6-3	NA	TGTGCCAGCAGCACCATTAGAGGCACAGATACGCAGTATTTT	CASSTIRGTDTQYF
TRBD1	TRBJ1-1	TRBV6-5	NA	TGTGCCAGCAGTCAGCCTGGGACAGAGCCCGCTGAAGCTTTCTTT	CASSQPGTEPAEAFF
TRBD2	TRBJ2-5	TRBV4-1	once	TGCGCCAGCAGCCTGATAGCGGGAGGGCCTGGAGAGACCCAGTACTTC	CASSLIAGGPGETQYF
TRBD2	TRBJ2-7	TRBV19	NA	TGTGCCAGTCTGGGACTAGCGGGAGGGCCCTACGAGCAGTACTTC	CASLGLAGGPYEQYF
NA	TRBJ1-6	TRBV19	NA	TGTGCCAGTAGTATGTTTGAGGATTCACCCCTCCACTTT	CASSMFEDSPLHF
NA	TRBJ2-1	TRBV20-1	once	TGCAGTGCTAGCATTGATGAGCAGTTCTTC	CSASIDEQFF
NA	TRBJ1-4	TRBV29-1	NA	TGCAGCGCCCTAACTTCAACTAATGAAAAACTGTTTTTT	CSALTSTNEKLFF
NA	TRBJ2-7	TRBV20-1	few	TGCAGTGTTCTAGGGCGGGGTGAGCAGTACTTC	CSVLGRGEQYF
NA	TRBJ1-6	TRBV30	once	TGTGCCTGGGTGGGGACAACAAGTTCACCCCTCCACTTT	CAWVGTTSSPLHF
NA	TRBJ1-2	TRBV28	NA	TGTGCCAGCACTCTGACGGGAACCCCGGGCTATGGCTACACCTTC	CASTLTGTPGYGYTF
TRBD2	TRBJ2-3	TRBV11-3	NA	TGTGCCAGCAGCCTCCTAGCGGGAGGAACAGATACGCAGTATTTT	CASSLLAGGTDTQYF
NA	TRBJ1-1	TRBV4-2	NA	TGTGCCAGCAGCCAAGAGGTTAGTCGGAACACTGAAGCTTTCTTT	CASSQEVSRNTEAFF
TRBD1	TRBJ2-1	TRBV15	NA	TGTGCCACCAGCAGAGGTGGGACAGCCAATGAGCAGTTCTTC	CATSRGGTANEQFF
NA	TRBJ2-3	TRBV28	NA	TGTGCCAGCAGTTCTCCTCCGGGATTCACAGATACGCAGTATTTT	CASSSPPGFTDTQYF
TRBD1	TRBJ1-1	TRBV30	NA	TGTGCCATCCCAGGGGGAAGGACTGAAGCTTTCTTT	CAIPGGRTEAFF
NA	TRBJ2-1	TRBV6-4	NA	TGTGCCAGCAGTGACTCCTGGGAGCCCTACAATGAGCAGTTCTTC	CASSDSWEPYNEQFF
NA	TRBJ1-2	TRBV27	NA	TGTGCCAGCAGACCACTCCGAACTGTCTATGGCTACACCTTC	CASRPLRTVYGYTF
NA	TRBJ2-3	TRBV2	NA	TGTGCCAGCAGTGGGGGGCGAGGCACAGATACGCAGTATTTT	CASSGGRGTDTQYF
NA	TRBJ1-2	TRBV28	few	TGTGCCAGCATTTCCTCGGGAGGGGTCTATGGCTACACCTTC	CASISSGGVYGYTF
NA	TRBJ2-5	TRBV15	NA	TGTGCCACCAGCAGAGGTAGCGGCCGCCACCCTCAAGAGACCCAGTACTTC	CATSRGSGRHPQETQYF
NA	TRBJ2-4	TRBV10-2	NA	TGCGCCAGCCAAAGTCGGGTAGGCAAAAACATTCAGTACTTC	CASQSRVGKNIQYF